The rows below give T cell receptor beta chains drawn from one sample of a study of blood T cell repertoires in COVID-19. Measured with immunoSEQ multiplex PCR; TCRdb has only the in-frame clones, and not every one. The sample carries more than 110,000 clones, 75% to 90% recorded once. Sequenced input: peripheral blood. The receptors come from a human donor in a cohort sampled during active COVID-19. Both conserved end residues are part of each CDR3. A D gene is named only where the DNA matches it firmly. Size is omitted from some rows. Given values are once, few, many or a class for expanded clones.

d_gene	abundance	v_gene	j_gene	CDR3aa	CDR3nt
TRBD1	.	TRBV7-8	TRBJ1-5	CASSLGQGAGNQPQHF	TGTGCCAGCAGCTTGGGACAGGGGGCAGGCAATCAGCCCCAGCATTTT
.	.	TRBV6-2/TRBV6-3	TRBJ1-2	CASSYSSVHTYGYTF	TGTGCCAGCAGTTACTCGAGCGTCCACACCTATGGCTACACCTTC
TRBD1	.	TRBV6-5	TRBJ1-1	CASSSTGAEAFF	TGTGCCAGCAGTTCCACAGGGGCAGAAGCTTTCTTT
TRBD1	once	TRBV27	TRBJ1-6	CASSPTGGTHSPLHF	TGTGCCAGCAGTCCCACAGGGGGCACTCATTCACCCCTCCACTTT
TRBD1	.	TRBV19	TRBJ1-5	CASSKDREVGQPQHF	TGTGCCAGTAGCAAAGACAGGGAGGTAGGGCAGCCCCAGCATTTT
.	.	TRBV5-5	TRBJ1-6	CASSLDVSNSPLHF	TGTGCCAGCAGCTTGGACGTCAGTAATTCACCCCTCCACTTT
.	.	TRBV27	TRBJ2-2	CASRGLGQALAPGELFF	TGTGCCAGCAGGGGGCTGGGTCAGGCCCTGGCGCCCGGGGAGCTGTTTTTT
.	.	TRBV7-9	TRBJ1-3	CASSFIRGNTIYF	TGTGCCAGCAGCTTCATCAGGGGAAACACCATATATTTT
.	.	TRBV28	TRBJ1-3	CASSLPLSGNTIYF	TGTGCCAGCAGTTTACCCCTCTCTGGAAACACCATATATTTT
.	.	TRBV15	TRBJ1-1	CATSRGPDRSFF	TGTGCCACCAGCAGAGGCCCAGACAGATCTTTCTTT
.	.	TRBV19	TRBJ2-2	CASSWRGNTGELFF	TGTGCCAGTAGTTGGAGGGGTAACACCGGGGAGCTGTTTTTT
.	.	TRBV6-4	TRBJ1-2	CASSDKGRGGYTF	TGTGCCAGCAGTGACAAGGGGCGGGGAGGCTACACCTTC
.	.	TRBV6-1	TRBJ1-2	CASSEYPSGYTF	TGTGCCAGCAGTGAATACCCTAGCGGCTACACCTTC
TRBD2	.	TRBV4-1	TRBJ2-6	CASSQGEGLAGEKTGANVLTF	TGCGCCAGCAGCCAAGGGGAGGGACTAGCGGGGGAGAAGACTGGGGCCAACGTCCTGACTTTC